What follows are 4 T cell receptor beta chains derived from one specimen sequenced in a study of regulatory T cells in long-lasting Graves disease. Time point indicated: newly diagnosed GD, antithyroid drugs for less than 3 months. Generation of the TCR library employed RNA extracted from PBMCs. Building of the TCR beta libraries involved iRepertoire HTBI primers and Arm-PCR of CDR3 regions. Each CDR3 protein is one row after TCRdb ran MiXCR on the multiplex PCR reads. This sample has hundreds of thousands of distinct CDR3 sequences; approximately 15% occur once, and the top ten carry approximately 20%. The sample was also linked to a second study, of T cells in Graves' hyperthyroidism and ophthalmopathy.

The sample consisted of peripheral blood mononuclear cells (PBMCs), taken at new diagnosis, from a patient treated with antithyroid drugs. The receptor set was obtained from a woman aged 30 to 39 with Graves disease.

This chain connects TRBV19 to TRBJ1-5, with 7 bases aligning to TRBD1. Trimming removed 3 bases from V and 10 bases from J; junction bases left unmatched: 6. The CDR3 is 13 residues long. Per the germline V gene, CDR1 is LNHDA and CDR2 is SQIVND (reference sequence). CDR3 in amino acids: CASSIWTGQPQHF. CDR3 nucleotides: TGTGCCAGTAGTATCTGGACAGGACAACCCCAGCATTTT.

Of note for this clonotype: A much larger clone differs by one base, so this may be a read error. This sequence joins TRBV3-1 and TRBJ1-1, with TRBD1 matching over 9 bases. Germline V lookup: CDR1 LGHDT, CDR2 YNNKEL (reference sequence). The CDR3 length is 12 residues. The J segment lost 4 bases and the V segment lost 11 bases, leaving 5 bases of the junction unmatched. In DNA, the CDR3 is TGTGCCGTCGGGGGACAGGGCACTGAAGCTTTCTTT. Translated: CAVGGQGTEAFF.

The rearrangement uses TRBV19 and TRBJ1-5, with D possibly being TRBD1 (5 bases). The CDR3 sequence is 13 residues long. V was clipped by 3 bases and J by 5 bases, with 8 bases between them. Germline V CDR1 and CDR2: LNHDA, SQIVND (reference sequence). CDR3 protein: CASSMKQDQPQHF. In nucleotides, the CDR3 is TGTGCCAGTAGTATGAAACAGGATCAGCCCCAGCATTTT.

Concerning this clonotype: A much bigger clone sits one base away, suggesting this may be a read error. V and J are TRBV6-1 and TRBJ1-2; D remains unclear. CDR1 is MNHNS, CDR2 SASEGT, per germline. The CDR3 covers 13 residues. The CDR3 bases are TGTGCCAGCAGACCTGACGCTAACTATGGCTGCACCTTC. This encodes CASRPDANYGCTF.